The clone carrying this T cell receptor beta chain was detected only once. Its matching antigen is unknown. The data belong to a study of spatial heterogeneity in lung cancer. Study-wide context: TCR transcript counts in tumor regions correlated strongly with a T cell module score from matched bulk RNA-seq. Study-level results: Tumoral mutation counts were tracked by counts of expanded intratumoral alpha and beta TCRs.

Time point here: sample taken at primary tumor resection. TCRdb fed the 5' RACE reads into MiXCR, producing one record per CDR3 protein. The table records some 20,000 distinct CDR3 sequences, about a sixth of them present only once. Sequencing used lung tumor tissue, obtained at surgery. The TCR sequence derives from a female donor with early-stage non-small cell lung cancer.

CDR3 protein: CASSRGTDTGELFF. CDR3 nucleotides: TGTGCCAGCTCGAGGGGCACCGACACCGGGGAGCTGTTTTTT. V and J are TRBV6-2 or TRBV6-3 and TRBJ2-2; D is perhaps TRBD1 or TRBD2 (5 bases each). Germline-derived CDR1 and CDR2 are MNHEY and SVGEGT. The CDR3 runs 14 residues. With 8 bases removed from V and 3 bases from J, the gap between germline ends came to 13 bases.